This T cell receptor beta chain was profiled in a study of cytotoxic CD8 clonotypes in ibrutinib-treated CLL. The overall study: After a median around eleven months on treatment (6 to 36), response samples were drawn. Overall study findings and caveats: For progressing versus sustained-remission patients, sampling times were not the same.

About this clone itself: The antigen is unknown.

Sequenced by immunoSEQ multiplex PCR; TCRdb stores in-frame clones only, minus some. The data contain fewer than 400,000 clones, around 66% of them seen just once; the ten biggest clones take up roughly 6%. V lost 5 bases, J lost 5 bases, and 9 bases stayed unmatched. The CDR3 extends over 16 amino acids. Per the germline V gene, CDR1 is KGHSH and CDR2 is LQKENI. The TCR sequence derives from a human donor with chronic lymphocytic leukemia. J is TRBJ2-7 and V is TRBV18, with 13 bases that match TRBD2. Source: PBMCs, taken after 36 months of ibrutinib treatment. The DNA of the CDR3 is TGTGCCAGCTCAACTAGCGGGGGGGGTTCCTGGAACGAGCAGTACTTC. Its translation: CASSTSGGGSWNEQYF.